This TCR beta chain is from a study of post-analysis software for immune sequencing data. General study results and limits: In patients, TRBV5-6, TRBV5-1 and TRBV20-1 belonged to roughly 5 TRBV segments found more frequently than in controls. F measure showed strong co-clustering of same-batch samples. Those with multiple sclerosis, the patient group, showed significantly lower normalized Chao1 diversity than controls.

Turning to this clonotype: Its antigen remains unknown.

The CDR3 extends over 14 amino acids. Trimming at V came to 5 bases and at J to 5 bases, leaving 6 bases not matched to a gene. TCR beta cDNA libraries had unique molecular identifiers. From about 1 to 10 million T cells, 400,000 to 600,000 cDNA molecules were obtained. TCRdb redid the calling of the PCR reads with MiXCR, one entry per CDR3 protein. The table has roughly 570,000 distinct CDR3 sequences, about a third seen once. The sequence came from a girl aged 2-17 years with multiple sclerosis. This chain joins TRBV12-3 or TRBV12-4 and TRBJ2-5; TRBD1 matches at 9 bases. Source material: blood. The CDR3 coding sequence is TGTGCCAGCAGTAACCGGGACAGGGTGGAGACCCAGTACTTC. It codes for CASSNRDRVETQYF.